This TCR beta chain originates from a study of OX40 agonist ivuxolimab in advanced cancers. Study-level background: An agonistic human IgG2 monoclonal antibody against OX40 (CD134) was given.

Study conclusions and caveats: CD4+ and CD8+ blood T cells expanded clonally by week 6 at 0.1 to 3.0 mg/kg.

Points on this clone: Its specificity is not known.

Clones were sequenced by immunoSEQ multiplex PCR, and TCRdb holds only the in-frame ones, with some missing. The data show roughly 90,000 clones, approximately 91% seen once. The CDR3 is 16 residues long. Between the trimmed V and J ends, which lost 4 bases and 2 bases, there was a span of 17 bases. CDR1 is MNHEY, CDR2 SVGAGI, per germline. The rearrangement joins TRBV6-5 to TRBJ1-2; D gene unclear. Sample: CD4+ or CD8+ T cells sorted from blood, taken in a trial of the OX40 agonist ivuxolimab. The clonotype was recovered from an adult with an advanced solid tumor such as melanoma, head and neck, liver or kidney cancer. This chain's CDR3 is CASSSPSVAPNYGYTF. DNA of the CDR3: TGTGCCAGCAGTTCTCCTTCGGTCGCACCGAACTATGGCTACACCTTC.